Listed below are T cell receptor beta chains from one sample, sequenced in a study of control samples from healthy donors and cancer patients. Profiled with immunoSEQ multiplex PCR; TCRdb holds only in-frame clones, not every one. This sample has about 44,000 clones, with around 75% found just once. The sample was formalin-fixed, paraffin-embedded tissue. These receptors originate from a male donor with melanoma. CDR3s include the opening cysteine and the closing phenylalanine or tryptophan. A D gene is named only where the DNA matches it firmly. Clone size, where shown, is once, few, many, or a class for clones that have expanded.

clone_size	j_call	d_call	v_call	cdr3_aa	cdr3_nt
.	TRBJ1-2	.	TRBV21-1	CASSVRDLGSYGYTF	TGTGCCAGCAGCGTCCGGGACCTCGGTAGCTATGGCTACACCTTC
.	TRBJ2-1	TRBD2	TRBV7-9	CASSSSKIGLAGSLVDEQFF	TGTGCCAGCAGCAGCTCGAAAATAGGACTAGCGGGATCCCTCGTTGATGAGCAGTTCTTC
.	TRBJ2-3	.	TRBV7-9	CASSLGGNTDTQYF	TGTGCCAGCAGCTTAGGGGGTAACACAGATACGCAGTATTTT
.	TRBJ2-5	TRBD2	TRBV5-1	CASSSTLAGGETQYF	TGCGCCAGCAGCTCCACGCTAGCGGGAGGAGAGACCCAGTACTTC
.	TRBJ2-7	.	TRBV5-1	CASSPQASYEQYF	TGCGCCAGCAGCCCGCAGGCTTCCTACGAGCAGTACTTC
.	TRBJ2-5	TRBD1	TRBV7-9	CASSSGQGAEETQYF	TGTGCCAGCAGCTCAGGACAGGGGGCGGAAGAGACCCAGTACTTC
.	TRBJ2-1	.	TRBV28	CASTLYNEQFF	TGTGCCAGCACTTTATACAATGAGCAGTTCTTC
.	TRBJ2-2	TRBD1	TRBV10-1	CASYRGGRPGELFF	TGCGCCAGCTACAGGGGCGGGCGTCCCGGGGAGCTGTTTTTT
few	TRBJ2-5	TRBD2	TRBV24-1	CATSDFDFSGRDGETQYF	TGTGCCACCAGTGATTTCGATTTTAGCGGGAGGGATGGTGAGACCCAGTACTTC
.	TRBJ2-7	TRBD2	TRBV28	CASSLGLAGDLGEQYF	TGTGCCAGCAGTCTGGGACTAGCGGGAGATCTTGGCGAGCAGTACTTC
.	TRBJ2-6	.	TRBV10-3	CAISEVQSGANVLTF	TGTGCCATCAGTGAGGTCCAGTCTGGGGCCAACGTCCTGACTTTC
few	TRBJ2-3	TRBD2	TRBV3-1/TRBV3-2	CASSHLTSGRSDTQYF	TGTGCCAGCAGCCACCTTACTAGCGGGAGGTCAGATACGCAGTATTTT
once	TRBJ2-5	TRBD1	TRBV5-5	CASSSTGGAETQYF	TGTGCCAGCAGCTCGACAGGGGGCGCGGAGACCCAGTACTTC
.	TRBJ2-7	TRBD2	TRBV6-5	CASRAGAYKQYF	TGTGCCAGCAGGGCGGGAGCCTACAAGCAGTACTTC
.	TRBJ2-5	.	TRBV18	CASSEAYETQYF	TGTGCCAGCTCAGAGGCTTACGAGACCCAGTACTTC
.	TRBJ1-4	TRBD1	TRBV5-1	CASSLAGTGKEELFF	TGCGCCAGCAGCTTGGCCGGGACAGGGAAGGAGGAACTGTTTTTT
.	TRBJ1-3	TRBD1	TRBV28	CASSETGARVNTIYF	TGTGCCAGCAGTGAGACAGGGGCAAGGGTGAACACCATATATTTT
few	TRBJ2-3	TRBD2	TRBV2	CASKGGRSTDTQYF	TGTGCCAGCAAGGGCGGGAGGAGCACAGATACGCAGTATTTT
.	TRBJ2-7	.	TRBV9	CASSVGPADTYEQYF	TGTGCCAGCAGCGTGGGCCCAGCCGACACCTACGAGCAGTACTTC
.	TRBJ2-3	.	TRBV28	CASSLFSVPDTQYF	TGTGCCAGCAGTTTATTCAGCGTGCCAGATACGCAGTATTTT
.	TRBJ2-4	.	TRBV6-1	CASSEAGPPRGNIQYF	TGTGCCAGCAGTGAAGCTGGACCCCCCCGGGGAAACATTCAGTACTTC
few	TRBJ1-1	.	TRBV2	CASSDRRFRYEAFF	TGTGCCAGCAGTGACCGGCGGTTTCGTTATGAAGCTTTCTTT